This TCR beta chain was recovered during a study of cytomegalovirus exposure and HLA in healthy donors. This clone was seen a few times. Its antigen is currently unknown. Study outcomes and limitations: 87-base-pair reads could not separate some V segments, including TRBV6-2 and TRBV6-3. Later examination showed HLA-associated TCR beta chains had greater clonal expansion than equally common others. Earlier analysis found most TCR beta V segments productive about 87% or about 30% of the time.

The PCR used 60 Vbeta and 13 Jbeta primers. TCRdb's table, derived via immunoSEQ multiplex PCR, lists solely in-frame clones and lacks some. The data contain 200,000 to 300,000 clones, about four fifths of them singletons. The germline V and J ends were trimmed by 1 base and 4 bases, with 15 bases remaining between them. The CDR3 loop spans 16 amino acids. Germline V gives CDR1 PRHDT, CDR2 FYEKMQ (reference sequence). The sample was PBMCs. J is TRBJ2-3 and V is TRBV13, with D perhaps matching TRBD1 (6 bases). The clonotype originates from a woman in her thirties or forties in good health and CMV-seropositive. The CDR3 region is CASSLVSGVTADTQYF. The CDR3 DNA reads as TGTGCCAGCAGCTTAGTTTCAGGGGTCACCGCAGATACGCAGTATTTT. The entire variable domain, with the rest obtained from reference TRBV13 and TRBJ2-3, is as follows: AAGVIQSPRHLIKEKRETATLKCYPIPRHDTVYWYQQGPGQDPQFLISFYEKMQSDKGSIPDRFSAQQFSDYHSELNMSSLELGDSALYFCASSLVSGVTADTQYFGPGTRLTVL.